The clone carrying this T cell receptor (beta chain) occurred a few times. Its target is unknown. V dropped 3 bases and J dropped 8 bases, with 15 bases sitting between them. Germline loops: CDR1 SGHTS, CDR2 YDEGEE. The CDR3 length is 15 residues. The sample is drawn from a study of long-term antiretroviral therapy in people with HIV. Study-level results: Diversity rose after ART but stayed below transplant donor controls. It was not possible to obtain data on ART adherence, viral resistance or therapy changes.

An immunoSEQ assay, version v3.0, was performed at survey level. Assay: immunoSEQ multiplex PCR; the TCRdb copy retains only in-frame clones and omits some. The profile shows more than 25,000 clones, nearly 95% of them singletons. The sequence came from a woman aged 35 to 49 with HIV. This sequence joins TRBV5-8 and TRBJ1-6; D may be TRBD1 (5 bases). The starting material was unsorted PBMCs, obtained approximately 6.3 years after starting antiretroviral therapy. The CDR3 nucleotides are TGTGCCAGCAGCTACCAGGATTGGGGCGATTCACCCCTCCACTTT. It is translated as CASSYQDWGDSPLHF.